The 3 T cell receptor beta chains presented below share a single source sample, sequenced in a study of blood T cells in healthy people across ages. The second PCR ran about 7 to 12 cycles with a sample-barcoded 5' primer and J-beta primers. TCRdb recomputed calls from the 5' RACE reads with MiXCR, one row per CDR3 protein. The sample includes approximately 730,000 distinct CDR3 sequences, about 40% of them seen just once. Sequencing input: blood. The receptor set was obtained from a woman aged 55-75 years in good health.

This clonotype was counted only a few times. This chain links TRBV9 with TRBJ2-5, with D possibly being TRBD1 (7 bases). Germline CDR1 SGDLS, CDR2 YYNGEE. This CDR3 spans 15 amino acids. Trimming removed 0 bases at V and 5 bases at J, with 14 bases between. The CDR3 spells CASSVETGTWETQYF. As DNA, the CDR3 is TGTGCCAGCAGCGTAGAGACAGGGACTTGGGAGACCCAGTACTTC.

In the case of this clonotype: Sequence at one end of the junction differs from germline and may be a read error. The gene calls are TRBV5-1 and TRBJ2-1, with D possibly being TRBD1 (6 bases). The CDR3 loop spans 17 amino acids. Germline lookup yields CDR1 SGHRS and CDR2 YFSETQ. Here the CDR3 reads CASSLDPNSRGWNEQFF. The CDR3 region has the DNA TGCGCTAGCAGCCTGGATCCTAATTCCAGGGGATGGAATGAGCAGTTCTTC.

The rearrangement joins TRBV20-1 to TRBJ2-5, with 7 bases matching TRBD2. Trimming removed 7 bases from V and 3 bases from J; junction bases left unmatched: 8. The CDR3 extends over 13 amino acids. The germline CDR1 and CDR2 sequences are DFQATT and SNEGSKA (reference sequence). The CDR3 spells CSGQLSGEETQYF. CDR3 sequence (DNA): TGCAGTGGACAATTAAGCGGGGAAGAGACCCAGTACTTC.